This entry lists 21 T cell receptor beta chains sequenced from one sample in a study of cytomegalovirus exposure and HLA in healthy donors. Use of 60 Vbeta and 13 Jbeta primers characterized the PCR. Here immunoSEQ multiplex PCR was the method, and the copy in TCRdb shows in-frame clones only, minus some. The sample holds 98,000 or so clones; almost 80% are singletons and the top ten take about 5.3%. Material: PBMCs. The receptors were sampled from a man in his sixties in good health and CMV-seropositive.

V and J are TRBV12-5 and TRBJ2-5, with 8 bases matching TRBD2. The germline gives CDR1 LGHNT, CDR2 FRNRAP. The CDR3 totals 13 residues. CDR3 residues: CVLPRGGRETQYF. The CDR3 DNA is TGTGTTCTTCCCCGGGGGGGGCGAGAGACCCAGTACTTC.

The chain is built from TRBV5-1 and TRBJ1-5; D possibly corresponds to TRBD1 (5 bases). Germline CDR1 reads SGHRS; CDR2 reads YFSETQ. The CDR3 length is 16 residues. Trimming stripped 0 bases from V and 8 bases from J, with 18 bases between. The CDR3 coding sequence is TGCGCCAGCAGCTTGGCCTCAGGGATGGTATATGAGCCCCAGCATTTT. Protein: CASSLASGMVYEPQHF.

The chain carries TRBV18 and TRBJ1-4, with 8 bases aligning to TRBD1. This CDR3 has 17 residues. With 6 bases clipped from V and 1 base from J, the junction kept 10 bases outside the gene matches. The germline V gene has CDR1 KGHSH and CDR2 LQKENI. The CDR3 DNA reads as TGTGCCAGCTCGCCAAACCCAGGGGGCGGAACTAATGAAAAACTGTTTTTT. Protein: CASSPNPGGGTNEKLFF.

The chain combines TRBV7-9 with TRBJ1-2, with D uncertain. The CDR3 consists of 12 residues. Deletions cut 4 bases from V and 8 bases from J, with 11 bases between. From germline, CDR1 is SEHNR and CDR2 FQNEAQ (reference sequence). The chain's CDR3 is CASSSTAGGYTF. The CDR3 DNA sequence: TGTGCCAGCAGCTCAACGGCCGGGGGCTACACCTTC.

The chain carries TRBV5-1 and TRBJ1-1; 10 bases are a match to TRBD1. Germline lookup yields CDR1 SGHRS and CDR2 YFSETQ. The CDR3 runs to 16 residues. J gave up 2 bases and V 0 bases, and 4 bases lay outside the gene matches. The chain's CDR3 is CASSLGTGGPNTEAFF. The CDR3 bases are TGCGCCAGCAGCTTGGGGACAGGGGGTCCCAACACTGAAGCTTTCTTT.

The V and J genes are TRBV27 and TRBJ1-2; 8 nucleotides line up with TRBD1. CDR1 MNHEY and CDR2 SMNVEV come from the germline V gene (reference sequence). Trimming took 3 bases from V and 4 from J; bases not matched to a gene: 7. This CDR3 comprises 15 residues. The CDR3 loop reads CASSFSTGAGYGYTF. CDR3 DNA: TGTGCCAGCAGTTTCTCGACAGGGGCAGGCTATGGCTACACCTTC.

This chain uses TRBV7-9 with TRBJ1-5; tentative D call: TRBD1 (6 bases). The CDR3 runs 17 residues. V was pared by 4 bases and J by 0 bases, with 16 bases between. Looked up from germline, CDR1 is SEHNR and CDR2 is FQNEAQ (reference sequence). The CDR3 nucleotides read TGTGCCAGCAGCTCTACCACGGGGGGCGATAGCAATCAGCCCCAGCATTTT. Protein sequence: CASSSTTGGDSNQPQHF.

V usage is TRBV10-1 and J usage is TRBJ2-1; 9 nucleotides line up with TRBD2. Per germline, CDR1 WNHNN and CDR2 SYGVQD (reference sequence). Losses at the gene ends were 2 bases for V and 9 bases for J; bases not matched to a gene: 5. The CDR3 spans 14 residues. The CDR3 spells CASSEPRGGGEQFF. The CDR3 region has the DNA TGCGCCAGCAGTGAGCCGCGGGGGGGCGGTGAGCAGTTCTTC.

This clone has more than one count but fewer than ten. V and J are TRBV10-3 and TRBJ1-1; 8 nucleotides match TRBD1. CDR1 and CDR2 from the germline V gene are ENHRY and SYGVKD. The trim removed 11 bases at V and 4 bases at J, leaving 15 bases unmatched. There are 15 residues in the CDR3. The chain's CDR3 is CASSRVQGVGTEAFF. CDR3 DNA: TGTGCCTCAAGCCGGGTACAGGGGGTTGGCACTGAAGCTTTCTTT.

The CDR3 DNA reads TGTGCCAGCAGCGAGCTAGCGGGGTCGGATACGCAGTATTTT. This codes for CASSELAGSDTQYF. The chain couples TRBV7-3 to TRBJ2-3, with TRBD2 identical over 9 bases. The V gene end was trimmed by 5 bases and the J gene end by 6 bases; junction bases not matched to a gene: 6. Germline V CDR1 and CDR2: SGHTA, FQGTGA. This CDR3 spans 14 amino acids.

The genes are TRBV4-3 and TRBJ2-3; no definite D call. The CDR3 has 15 residues. Per the germline V gene, CDR1 is LGHNA and CDR2 is YSLEER. V shed 0 bases and J shed 3 bases, with 10 bases lying between them. This CDR3 is CASSQDRVFTDTQYF. CDR3 nucleotides: TGCGCCAGCAGCCAAGATCGGGTTTTTACAGATACGCAGTATTTT.

This clone appeared once. The rearrangement uses TRBV6-5 and TRBJ2-5; D unclear. Germline CDR1 and CDR2: MNHEY and SVGAGI. Trimming cost V 0 bases and J 4 bases, with 15 bases left between them. This CDR3 has 16 residues. CDR3 sequence (DNA): TGTGCCAGCAGTTACTCGTCAGCCACCTCGGGAGAGACCCAGTACTTC. Protein sequence: CASSYSSATSGETQYF.

This clone was counted between two and nine times. The chain links TRBV7-9 to TRBJ2-2; D is unresolved. This CDR3 spans 13 amino acids. Trimming removed 3 bases from V and 3 bases from J, with 5 bases in between. Looked up from germline, CDR1 is SEHNR and CDR2 is FQNEAQ (reference sequence). The DNA of the CDR3 is TGTGCCAGCAGCTTTACTTACACCGGGGAGCTGTTTTTT. Its protein is CASSFTYTGELFF.

CDR3 bases: TGTGCCAGCAGCTTGACAGGGGGCGGGGGCGAGCAGTACTTC. This codes for CASSLTGGGGEQYF. The V gene is TRBV5-4, the J gene TRBJ2-7; 9 nucleotides match TRBD1. J gave up 6 bases and V 1 base, and 5 bases lay outside the gene matches. The length of the CDR3 is 14 residues. Germline CDR1 reads SGHNT; CDR2 reads YYREEE (reference sequence).

The chain carries TRBV19 and TRBJ2-2; D not certain. Germline CDR1 is LNHDA and CDR2 is SQIVND (reference sequence). Trimming left V 7 bases short and J 7 bases short, with 7 bases between. The CDR3 totals 11 residues. CDR3 protein: CASNSLGELFF. For the CDR3, the DNA is TGTGCCAGTAACTCCCTCGGGGAGCTGTTTTTT.

This clone was recorded once. The chain joins TRBV7-9 to TRBJ2-1, with TRBD1 matching over 9 bases. Germline V CDR1 and CDR2: SEHNR, FQNEAQ (reference sequence). J was trimmed by 2 bases and V by 5 bases; bases with no gene match: 7. The CDR3 covers 16 residues. CDR3 sequence (DNA): TGTGCCAGCAGCACGCGGGACAGGGTCCCCTACAATGAGCAGTTCTTC. Its protein is CASSTRDRVPYNEQFF. Full variable domain (rest looked up from reference TRBV7-9 and TRBJ2-1): DTGVSQNPRHKITKRGQNVTFRCDPISEHNRLYWYRQTLGQGPEFLTYFQNEAQLEKSRLLSDRFSAERPKGSFSTLEIQRTEQGDSAMYLCASSTRDRVPYNEQFFGPGTRLTVL.

This chain joins TRBV11-2 and TRBJ2-3, with a tentative D call TRBD1 (5 bases). Trimming shortened V by 5 bases and J by 2 bases, and 17 bases separated the two germline ends. The germline V gene has CDR1 SGHAT and CDR2 FQNNGV. The CDR3 extends over 16 amino acids. CDR3 protein: CASSLWENRNTDTQYF. The CDR3 DNA is TGTGCCAGCAGCCTATGGGAAAACAGGAACACAGATACGCAGTATTTT.

The V call is TRBV5-1, the J call TRBJ1-2; no reliable D call. This CDR3 region has 15 residues. The V and J ends lost 0 bases and 4 bases respectively, with 13 bases between them. Per the germline V gene, CDR1 is SGHRS and CDR2 is YFSETQ. The CDR3 DNA reads TGCGCCAGCAGCTTGGAGGCCTATGGCGGCTATGGCTACACCTTC. It translates to CASSLEAYGGYGYTF. The entire variable domain, with the rest obtained from reference TRBV5-1 and TRBJ1-2, is as follows: KAGVTQTPRYLIKTRGQQVTLSCSPISGHRSVSWYQQTPGQGLQFLFEYFSETQRNKGNFPGRFSGRQFSNSRSEMNVSTLELGDSALYLCASSLEAYGGYGYTFGSGTRLTVV.

The chain has TRBV10-2 and TRBJ2-7; D remains unclear. V gave up 0 bases and J gave up 5 bases, with 11 bases separating them. The CDR3 totals 14 residues. Germline V CDR1 and CDR2: WSHSY, SAAADI. CDR3 bases: TGCGCCAGCAGTGAGTCGAGTCCTAACCACGAGCAGTACTTC. Its protein is CASSESSPNHEQYF.

The gene calls are TRBV7-8 and TRBJ2-7; the match to TRBD1 covers 10 bases. The CDR3 totals 15 residues. The V segment lost 0 bases and the J segment 7 bases; nucleotides outside the gene matches: 6. Germline assignment: CDR1 SGHVS and CDR2 FQNEAQ. The CDR3 is CASSLAGTGVGEQYF. As DNA, the CDR3 is TGTGCCAGCAGCTTAGCGGGGACAGGGGTAGGGGAGCAGTACTTC.

This clone was recorded a few times. The genes are TRBV2 and TRBJ1-5; TRBD1 might be the D (5 bases). Germline loops: CDR1 SNHLY, CDR2 FYNNEI. The V end lost 7 bases, the J end lost 2 bases, and 9 bases lay between the germline ends. The CDR3 has 13 amino acids. CDR3: CASKQAGNQPQHF. The CDR3 DNA is TGTGCCAGCAAACAGGCCGGCAATCAGCCCCAGCATTTT.